This passage covers 20 T cell receptor beta chains from one sample sequenced in a study of T cells after posttransplantation cyclophosphamide. Some clones are missing from TCRdb's copy, which holds only in-frame ones; the method was immunoSEQ multiplex PCR. The profile shows over 8,500 clones, roughly 80% of them singletons. Busulfan-fludarabine conditioning, marrow transplant, and cyclophosphamide on days +3 and +4 were administered. The specimen was PBMCs, collected after allogeneic stem cell transplant with posttransplant cyclophosphamide. All receptors come from a female patient aged 50-59 years who received an allogeneic stem cell transplant from a related donor, was CMV-positive, and had no GVHD. T cells may partly derive from the graft donor.

This sequence joins TRBV6-6 and TRBJ1-5; 7 positions match TRBD1. V gave up 5 bases and J gave up 0 bases; unmatched junction bases: 4. Germline CDR1 is MNHNY and CDR2 is SVGAGI (reference sequence). The CDR3 totals 15 residues. Written as DNA, the CDR3 is TGTGCCAGCAGTCCACAGGGGTATAGCAATCAGCCCCAGCATTTT. The encoded protein is CASSPQGYSNQPQHF.

The chain links TRBV6-6 to TRBJ2-7, with 8 bases fitting TRBD1. Trimming removed 6 bases from V and 7 bases from J; junction bases left unmatched: 5. The CDR3 runs 12 residues. The germline V gene has CDR1 MNHNY and CDR2 SVGAGI (reference sequence). The CDR3 sequence is CASRDREWEQYF. The CDR3 nucleotides read TGTGCCAGCAGGGACAGGGAGTGGGAGCAGTACTTC.

This clone showed up just once. The V call is TRBV9, the J call TRBJ2-3, with 16 bases aligning to TRBD2. Germline trimming cut 3 bases from V and 4 bases from J; bases unmatched to any gene: 8. Germline lookup yields CDR1 SGDLS and CDR2 YYNGEE. The CDR3 consists of 18 residues. CDR3 region: CASSGGLAGGRWADTQYF. DNA of the CDR3: TGTGCCAGCAGCGGGGGACTAGCGGGGGGGAGGTGGGCAGATACGCAGTATTTT.

J is TRBJ1-5 and V is TRBV2, with TRBD1 identical over 10 bases. Germline assignment: CDR1 SNHLY and CDR2 FYNNEI. This CDR3 has 13 residues. V lost 10 bases, J lost 5 bases, and 5 bases stayed unmatched. The CDR3 region has the DNA TGTGCCACCCGGGACAGGGGAGATCAGCCCCAGCATTTT. It codes for CATRDRGDQPQHF. The full variable domain, rest sourced from reference TRBV2 and TRBJ1-5, is EPEVTQTPSHQVTQMGQEVILRCVPISNHLYFYWYRQILGQKVEFLVSFYNNEISEKSEIFDDQFSVERPDGSNFTLKIRSTKLEDSAMYFCATRDRGDQPQHFGDGTRLSIL.

CDR3 sequence (DNA): TGTGCCAGCAGCGCCGGGGGGAGCGAGCAGTACTTC. It yields the protein CASSAGGSEQYF. The chain uses TRBV7-8 and TRBJ2-7, with 7 nucleotides matching TRBD2. V trimming: 5 bases; J trimming: 6 bases; junction bases outside the gene matches: 4. CDR3 size: 12 residues. Germline loops: CDR1 SGHVS, CDR2 FQNEAQ.

In this sample, this clone is medium-sized (0.01 to 0.1%). The CDR3 reads CASSSGTSGYNEQFF. The CDR3 coding sequence is TGTGCCAGCAGCTCCGGGACTAGTGGGTACAATGAGCAGTTCTTC. The chain is built from TRBV5-5 and TRBJ2-1, with TRBD2 matching over 8 bases. Germline CDR1 SGHKS, CDR2 YYEKEE (reference sequence). Unmatched junction bases numbered 6, after V lost 3 bases and J lost 4 bases. This CDR3 contains 15 residues. The variable domain in full, completed from reference TRBV5-5 and TRBJ2-1, reads DAGVTQSPTHLIKTRGQQVTLRCSPISGHKSVSWYQQVLGQGPQFIFQYYEKEERGRGNFPDRFSARQFPNYSSELNVNALLLGDSALYLCASSSGTSGYNEQFFGPGTRLTVL.

This clone has only a few counts. V gene TRBV6-1 combines with J gene TRBJ1-1; D call uncertain. V lost 9 bases to trimming and J lost 1 base, with 12 bases between them. Germline CDR1 is MNHNS and CDR2 is SASEGT. The CDR3 spans 13 residues. The CDR3 DNA is TGTGCCAGTCCTCATACAGAGAACACTGAAGCTTTCTTT. The encoded protein is CASPHTENTEAFF.

This clone was counted a single time. The genes are TRBV7-9 and TRBJ1-5; 9 nucleotides agree with TRBD1. The germline V gene encodes CDR1 SEHNR and CDR2 FQNEAQ (reference sequence). The V and J ends lost 6 bases and 2 bases, in that order; junction bases with no gene match: 14. The CDR3 loop spans 18 amino acids. The CDR3 bases are TGTGCCAGCAGTCGAAGCGGCGCGGGACAGGGCGGCAATCAGCCCCAGCATTTT. The encoded protein is CASSRSGAGQGGNQPQHF.

The CDR3, as DNA: TGCAGCGCTGGAACTACAGGGTCGTCTGAAGCTTTCTTT. Its translation: CSAGTTGSSEAFF. The V call is TRBV29-1, the J call TRBJ1-1; D is possibly TRBD1 (6 bases). The germline V gene has CDR1 SQVTM and CDR2 ANQGSEA. V lost 7 bases, J lost 6 bases, and 18 bases lay in between. The CDR3 spans 13 residues. Supplemented by reference TRBV29-1 and TRBJ1-1, the full variable domain reads SAVISQKPSRDICQRGTSLTIQCQVDSQVTMMFWYRQQPGQSLTLIATANQGSEATYESGFVIDKFPISRPNLTFSTLTVSNMSPEDSSIYLCSAGTTGSSEAFFGQGTRLTVV.

This rearrangement joins TRBV5-1 to TRBJ2-5; 12 nucleotides match TRBD2. The junction had 5 bases not matched to a gene; V was cut back by 4 bases and J by 1 base. CDR3 length equals 16 residues. Germline V gene lookup returns CDR1 SGHRS and CDR2 YFSETQ. CDR3 protein: CASSPRLAGAQETQYF. The CDR3 nucleotides are TGCGCCAGCAGCCCTCGACTAGCGGGGGCCCAAGAGACCCAGTACTTC.

V and J are TRBV15 and TRBJ1-1, with 10 bases identical to TRBD1. This CDR3 has 12 amino acids. Unmatched junction bases numbered 0, after V lost 5 bases and J lost 6 bases. In germline, CDR1 is LNHNV, CDR2 YYDKDF (reference sequence). CDR3 coding DNA: TGTGCCACCAGCGGACAGGGGGCTGAAGCTTTCTTT. It is translated as CATSGQGAEAFF.

The chain employs TRBV6-6 and TRBJ2-1, with TRBD2 identical over 9 bases. Germline CDR1 and CDR2: MNHNY and SVGAGI (reference sequence). Trimming at V came to 2 bases and at J to 8 bases, leaving 7 bases not matched to a gene. The CDR3 contains 15 residues. CDR3 sequence reads: CASSYPGLARDEQFF. The CDR3 coding sequence is TGTGCCAGCAGTTACCCGGGACTAGCTCGCGATGAGCAGTTCTTC.

V gene TRBV2 combines with J gene TRBJ2-5; the D is unclear. Per germline, CDR1 SNHLY and CDR2 FYNNEI. V was trimmed by 3 bases and J by 13 bases, leaving 15 bases between them. The CDR3 is made up of 12 amino acids. The CDR3 protein is CASSDLGLYPYF. CDR3 DNA sequence: TGTGCCAGCAGTGATTTGGGCCTTTACCCGTACTTC.

The chain couples TRBV6-6 to TRBJ2-5; D is unclear. The germline gives CDR1 MNHNY, CDR2 SVGAGI (reference sequence). Trimming removed 10 bases from V and 4 bases from J, with 10 bases in between. This CDR3 is 11 amino acids long. The CDR3 is CATSSGETQYF. In nucleotides, the CDR3 is TGTGCCACGTCTTCCGGAGAGACCCAGTACTTC.

Points on this clone: One junction end disagrees with the germline gene, perhaps due to a read error. The chain couples TRBV19 to TRBJ1-5; D perhaps matches TRBD1 (5 bases). Looked up from germline, CDR1 is LNHDA and CDR2 is SQIVND (reference sequence). The CDR3 is made up of 16 amino acids. CDR3 amino acids: CASSMHRTYSNQSQHF. The CDR3 DNA follows: TGTGCCAGTAGTATGCACAGGACCTATAGCAATCAGTCCCAGCATTTT.

The chain joins TRBV4-2 to TRBJ1-1; D unresolved. The germline V gene encodes CDR1 LGHNA and CDR2 YNFKEQ. Trimming stripped 0 bases from V and 2 bases from J, with 10 bases between. There are 15 residues in the CDR3. The CDR3 is CASSQERELNTEAFF. CDR3 DNA sequence: TGTGCCAGCAGCCAAGAACGTGAGTTAAACACTGAAGCTTTCTTT.

This clone came up once. This chain links TRBV9 with TRBJ1-4; 7 nucleotides align to TRBD1. The V and J ends lost 2 bases and 5 bases, in that order; junction bases with no gene match: 6. Germline CDR1 reads SGDLS; CDR2 reads YYNGEE. This CDR3 spans 15 amino acids. CDR3 loop: CASSVGQAQNEKLFF. The CDR3, as DNA: TGTGCCAGCAGCGTTGGACAGGCCCAGAATGAAAAACTGTTTTTT.

V usage is TRBV7-2 and J usage is TRBJ2-5; 15 bases align to TRBD2. Germline loops: CDR1 SGHTA, CDR2 FQGNSA. This CDR3 is built from 16 residues. Trimming at V came to 3 bases and at J to 1 base, leaving 0 bases not matched to a gene. The CDR3, as DNA: TGTGCCAGCAGCTTGGGACTAGCGGGGGGCCAAGAGACCCAGTACTTC. Encoded protein: CASSLGLAGGQETQYF.

The chain carries TRBV4-2 and TRBJ1-1; no reliable D call. This CDR3 comprises 13 residues. Per germline, CDR1 LGHNA and CDR2 YNFKEQ. The V gene lost 1 base and the J gene lost 5 bases, with 8 bases spanning the gap. CDR3 in DNA: TGTGCCAGCAGCCAAGTAGTCGGGACTGAAGCTTTCTTT. Its translation is CASSQVVGTEAFF.

The chain links TRBV7-3 to TRBJ2-3; 7 nucleotides agree with TRBD2. This CDR3 contains 15 residues. Trimming took 5 bases from V and 4 from J; bases not matched to a gene: 9. Germline CDR1 SGHTA, CDR2 FQGTGA. CDR3 loop: CASSLHAGVPDTQYF. CDR3 DNA: TGTGCCAGCAGCCTACACGCGGGGGTTCCAGATACGCAGTATTTT.